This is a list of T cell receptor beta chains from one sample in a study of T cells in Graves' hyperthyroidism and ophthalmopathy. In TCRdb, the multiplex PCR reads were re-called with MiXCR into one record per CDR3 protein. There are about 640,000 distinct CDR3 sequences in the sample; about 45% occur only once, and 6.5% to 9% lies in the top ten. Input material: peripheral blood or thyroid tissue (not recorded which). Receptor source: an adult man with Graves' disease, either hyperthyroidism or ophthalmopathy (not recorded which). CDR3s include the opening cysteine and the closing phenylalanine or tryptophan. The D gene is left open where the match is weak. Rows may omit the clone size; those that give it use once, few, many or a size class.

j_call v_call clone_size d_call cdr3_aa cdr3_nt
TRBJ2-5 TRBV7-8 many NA CASSPRWTPQETQYF TGTGCCAGCAGTCCCCGTTGGACACCACAAGAGACCCAGTACTTC
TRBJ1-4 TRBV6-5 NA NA CASSSGTVEKLFF TGTGCCAGCAGTTCCGGGACGGTTGAAAAACTGTTTTTT
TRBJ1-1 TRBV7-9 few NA CASSLAAGGKTEAFF TGTGCCAGCAGCTTAGCGGCCGGGGGAAAGACTGAAGCTTTCTTT
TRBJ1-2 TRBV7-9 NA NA CASSPPWGETDGYTF TGTGCCAGCAGCCCCCCGTGGGGGGAGACGGATGGCTACACCTTC
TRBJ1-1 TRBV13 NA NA CASSLPLRDRNTEAFF TGTGCCAGCAGCTTACCCCTCCGTGACAGGAACACTGAAGCTTTCTTT
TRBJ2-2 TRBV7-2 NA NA CASSLGISTGELFF TGTGCCAGCAGCTTAGGGATTTCGACCGGGGAGCTGTTTTTT
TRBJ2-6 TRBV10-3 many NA CASRARAGANVLTF TGTGCCAGCAGAGCCAGGGCTGGGGCCAACGTCCTGACTTTC
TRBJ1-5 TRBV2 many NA CASRPWHDSNQPQHF TGTGCCAGCAGGCCGTGGCACGATAGCAATCAGCCCCAGCATTTT
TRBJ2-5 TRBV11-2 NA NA CASSLMGGGGQYF TGTGCCAGCAGCTTAATGGGGGGCGGGGGCCAGTACTTC
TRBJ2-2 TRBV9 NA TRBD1 CASSSSGQGFTGELFF TGTGCCAGCAGCTCGTCGGGACAGGGTTTTACCGGGGAGCTGTTTTTT
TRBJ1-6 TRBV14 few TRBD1 CASSSRTGRDNSPLHF TGTGCCAGCAGCTCGCGGACAGGCCGAGATAATTCACCCCTCCACTTT
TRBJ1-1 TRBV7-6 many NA CASSENRDTEAFF TGTGCCAGCAGCGAAAACAGGGACACTGAAGCTTTCTTT
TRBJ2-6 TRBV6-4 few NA CASKDHSGANVLTF TGTGCCAGCAAAGATCACTCTGGGGCCAACGTCCTGACTTTC
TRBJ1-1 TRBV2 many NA CASSVQGETEAFF TGTGCCAGCAGTGTACAGGGTGAAACTGAAGCTTTCTTT
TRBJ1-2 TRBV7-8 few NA CASSLVAGLHYGYTF TGTGCCAGCAGCTTGGTGGCGGGATTGCACTATGGCTACACCTTC
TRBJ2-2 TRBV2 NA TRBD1 CDSSFTGTGVAGELFF TGTGACAGCAGCTTCACCGGGACAGGGGTCGCCGGGGAGCTGTTTTTT
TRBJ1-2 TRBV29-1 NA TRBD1 CSYRTGVDGYTF TGCAGCTACCGGACAGGAGTAGATGGCTACACCTTC
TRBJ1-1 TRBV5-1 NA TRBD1 CASSQNRGFTEAFF TGCGCCAGCAGCCAGAACAGGGGATTCACTGAAGCTTTCTTT
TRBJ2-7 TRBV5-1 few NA CASSLNVGSYEQYF TGCGCCAGCAGCTTGAATGTTGGGTCCTACGAGCAGTACTTC
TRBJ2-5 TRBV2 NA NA CASEASSGAGTGETQYF TGTGCCAGCGAGGCCTCTTCTGGGGCAGGGACGGGGGAGACCCAGTACTTC
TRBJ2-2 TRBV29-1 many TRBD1 CSVTGTGNTGELFF TGCAGCGTGACCGGGACAGGGAACACCGGGGAGCTGTTTTTT
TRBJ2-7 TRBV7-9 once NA CASGQTRDASYEQYF TGTGCCAGCGGCCAAACGCGGGACGCATCCTACGAGCAGTACTTC
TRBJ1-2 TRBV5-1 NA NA CASGTGTADYGYTF TGCGCCAGCGGAACCGGGACGGCGGACTATGGCTACACCTTC
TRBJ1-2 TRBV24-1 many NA CATHPGGNYGYTF TGTGCCACCCACCCAGGCGGCAACTATGGCTACACCTTC
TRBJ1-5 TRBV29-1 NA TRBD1 CSAGGNNQPQHF TGCAGCGCAGGGGGCAACAATCAGCCCCAGCATTTT
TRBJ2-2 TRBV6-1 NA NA CASRISGTITGELFF TGTGCCAGCAGAATAAGTGGGACAATCACCGGGGAGCTGTTTTTT
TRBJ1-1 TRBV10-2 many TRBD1 CASSERTGGTEAFF TGCGCCAGCAGTGAGAGAACAGGGGGCACTGAAGCTTTCTTT
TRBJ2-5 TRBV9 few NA CASSVAAGRETQYF TGTGCCAGCAGCGTAGCGGCTGGTCGAGAGACCCAGTACTTC
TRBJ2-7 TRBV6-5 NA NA CAISEAAAFGEQYF TGTGCCATCAGTGAAGCCGCAGCATTCGGCGAGCAGTACTTC
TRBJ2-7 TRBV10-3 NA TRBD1 CASPGTGFPYEQYF TGTGCTAGCCCAGGGACAGGATTTCCCTACGAGCAGTACTTC
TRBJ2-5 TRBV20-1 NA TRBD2 CSASQGLAQETQYF TGCAGTGCTAGCCAGGGACTAGCGCAAGAGACCCAGTACTTC
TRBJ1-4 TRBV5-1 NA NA CASSLTDSGSFNEKLFF TGCGCCAGCAGCTTGACGGACTCCGGCTCTTTTAATGAAAAACTGTTTTTT
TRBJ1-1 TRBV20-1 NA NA CSARDRGWAEAFF TGCAGTGCTAGAGACAGGGGTTGGGCTGAAGCTTTCTTT
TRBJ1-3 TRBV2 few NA CASSYGTPGYSGNTIYF TGTGCCAGCAGTTACGGAACCCCAGGATACTCTGGAAACACCATATATTTT
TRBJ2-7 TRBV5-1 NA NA CASSLVGFPNEQYF TGCGCCAGCAGCTTGGTGGGGTTCCCGAACGAGCAGTACTTC
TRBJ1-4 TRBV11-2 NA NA CASSPVGANEKLFF TGTGCCAGCAGCCCGGTCGGGGCTAATGAAAAACTGTTTTTT
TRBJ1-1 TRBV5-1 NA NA CASSPTDSVVEAFF TGCGCCAGCAGCCCGACGGATTCGGTGGTAGAAGCTTTCTTT
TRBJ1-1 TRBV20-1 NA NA CSALSQGIRTEAFF TGCAGTGCCCTGAGCCAGGGGATCCGGACTGAAGCTTTCTTT
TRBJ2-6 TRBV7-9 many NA CASSSTRSGANVLTF TGTGCCAGCAGCTCCACACGCTCTGGGGCCAACGTCCTGACTTTC
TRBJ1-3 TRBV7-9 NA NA CASSFSFKSSGNTIYF TGTGCCAGCAGCTTCTCATTTAAAAGCTCTGGAAACACCATATATTTT
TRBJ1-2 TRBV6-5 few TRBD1 CASTSGGGYGYTF TGTGCCAGCACGTCAGGGGGAGGCTATGGCTACACCTTC
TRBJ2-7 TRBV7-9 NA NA CASREDISYEQYF TGTGCCAGCAGGGAGGATATTAGCTACGAGCAGTACTTC
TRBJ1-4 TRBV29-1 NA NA CSVEGGDEKLFF TGCAGCGTTGAAGGGGGGGATGAAAAACTGTTTTTT
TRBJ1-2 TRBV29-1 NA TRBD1 CSGTGLDGYTF TGCAGCGGGACAGGGCTGGATGGCTACACCTTC
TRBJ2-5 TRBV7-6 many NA CASSQGPLQETQYF TGTGCCAGCAGCCAGGGACCGCTACAAGAGACCCAGTACTTC
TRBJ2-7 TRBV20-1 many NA CSASGLTSRSF TGCAGTGCTAGCGGACTCACCTCCCGTTCATTC
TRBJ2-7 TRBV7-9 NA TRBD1 CASSNDRGFYEQYF TGTGCCAGCAGCAACGACAGGGGTTTCTACGAGCAGTACTTC
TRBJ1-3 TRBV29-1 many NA CSVEKSSGNTIYF TGCAGCGTTGAGAAGAGCTCTGGAAACACCATATATTTT
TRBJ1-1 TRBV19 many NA CASKGSLNTEAFF TGTGCCAGTAAGGGAAGTTTGAACACTGAAGCTTTCTTT
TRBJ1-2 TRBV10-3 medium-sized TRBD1 CAISDPVTGNYGYTF TGTGCCATCAGTGACCCAGTGACAGGGAACTATGGCTACACCTTC
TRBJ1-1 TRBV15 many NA CATSSGWGAFF TGTGCCACCAGCTCGGGGTGGGGAGCTTTCTTT
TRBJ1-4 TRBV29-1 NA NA CSVSWDGKLFF TGCAGCGTCTCATGGGATGGAAAACTGTTTTTT
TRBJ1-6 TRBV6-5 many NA CASTKGVYNSPLHF TGTGCCAGCACTAAAGGGGTATACAATTCACCCCTCCACTTT
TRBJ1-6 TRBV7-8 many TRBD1 CASSLDRNNSPLHF TGTGCCAGCAGCTTGGACAGGAATAATTCACCCCTCCACTTT